This TCR beta chain came from a study of technical replicates of blood from a few donors. From germline, CDR1 is SGHKS and CDR2 YYEKEE (reference sequence). This CDR3 is 12 amino acids long. Trimming removed 2 bases at V and 5 bases at J, with 7 bases between. The method was immunoSEQ multiplex PCR; TCRdb's version includes in-frame clones alone and lacks a portion of them. The sample contains around 72,000 clones, less than 99% of which appear only once. V is TRBV5-5 and J is TRBJ1-1, with D maybe TRBD1 (5 bases). The material sequenced was T cells isolated from PBMCs. The TCR originated in a human donor in good health. In DNA, the CDR3 is TGTGCCAGCAGCTTCGGGGGGACTGAAGCTTTCTTT. This gives the protein CASSFGGTEAFF. Looking up the rest from reference TRBV5-5 and TRBJ1-1 gives the full variable domain: DAGVTQSPTHLIKTRGQQVTLRCSPISGHKSVSWYQQVLGQGPQFIFQYYEKEERGRGNFPDRFSARQFPNYSSELNVNALLLGDSALYLCASSFGGTEAFFGQGTRLTVV.